Listed below are T cell receptor beta chains from one sample, sequenced in a study of OX40 agonist ivuxolimab in advanced cancers. Produced via immunoSEQ multiplex PCR; TCRdb's table is partial and in-frame only. The sample shows around 74,000 clones, roughly 92% of them seen only once. Material: CD4+ or CD8+ T cells sorted from blood, obtained in a trial of the OX40 agonist ivuxolimab. All receptors come from an adult with an advanced solid tumor such as melanoma, head and neck, liver or kidney cancer. Both conserved end residues are part of each CDR3. A D gene is named only where the DNA matches it firmly.

D	J	V	DNA	CDR3
TRBD1	TRBJ1-4	TRBV2	TGTGCCAGCAGTGAAGGCAGGGGGCATGAAAAACTGTTTTTT	CASSEGRGHEKLFF
.	TRBJ1-1	TRBV6-1	TGTGCCAGCAGTTGGCAGGGGCGAGCTTTCTTT	CASSWQGRAFF
TRBD2	TRBJ2-2	TRBV7-7	TGTGCCAGCAGCTTAGAGGTTGGGCTAGCGGGGGATGCCGGGGAGCTGTTTTTT	CASSLEVGLAGDAGELFF
TRBD2	TRBJ2-7	TRBV27	TGTGCCAGCAGAGGGAGGGACGAGCAGTACTTC	CASRGRDEQYF
.	TRBJ2-1	TRBV4-1	TGCGCCAGCAGTACGGGGGGCCCCTACAATGAGCAGTTCTTC	CASSTGGPYNEQFF
TRBD2	TRBJ2-1	TRBV13	TGTGCCAGCAGCTTGATCGCGGGGGGGCATTACAATGAGCAGTTCTTC	CASSLIAGGHYNEQFF
.	TRBJ2-2	TRBV4-1	TGCGCCAGCAGCCAGTCCGACCCGGCCGGGGAGCTGTTTTTT	CASSQSDPAGELFF
TRBD1	TRBJ1-4	TRBV6-5	TGTGCCAGCAGTTACGACAGGGGAGTTGAAAAACTGTTTTTT	CASSYDRGVEKLFF
.	TRBJ2-1	TRBV4-1	TGCGCCAGCAGCCAATCATGGGGGGGCGAGTACAATGAGCAGTTCTTC	CASSQSWGGEYNEQFF
.	TRBJ2-5	TRBV4-1	TGCGCCAGCAGCCAAGATCGCCTCCAAGAGACCCAGTACTTC	CASSQDRLQETQYF
TRBD2	TRBJ2-7	TRBV4-1	TGCGCCAGCAGCCCCGCCGGCGCGGGGGGCCCCCACGAGCAGTACTTC	CASSPAGAGGPHEQYF
TRBD2	TRBJ2-7	TRBV5-1	TGCGCCAGCAGCTTGGTGGCCGGCGGGGGGCTCTCCTACGAGCAGTACTTC	CASSLVAGGGLSYEQYF
.	TRBJ2-1	TRBV7-3	TGTGCCAGCAGCCTAGGGCCACAAAGCTCCTACAATGAGCAGTTCTTC	CASSLGPQSSYNEQFF
TRBD1	TRBJ1-4	TRBV5-1	TGCGCCAGCAGCCTGACAGGGCACCCCTTTGAAAAACTGTTTTTT	CASSLTGHPFEKLFF
.	TRBJ1-4	TRBV5-6	TGTGCCAGCAGCCGTGGTGGAGGTAGGCGTTCTAATGAAAAACTGTTTTTT	CASSRGGGRRSNEKLFF
TRBD1	TRBJ2-1	TRBV7-9	TGTGCCAGCAGCACCACCCCTTGGCGAGACAGGGGGCTAGATGAGCAGTTCTTC	CASSTTPWRDRGLDEQFF
.	TRBJ2-2	TRBV7-6	TGTGCCAGCAGCGGGCCGACTACAGGGCCCGGGGAGCTGTTTTTT	CASSGPTTGPGELFF
.	TRBJ1-2	TRBV7-9	TGTGCCAGCAGCTCCACCGACCAAAGTTGGATGATCGGCTACACCTTC	CASSSTDQSWMIGYTF
TRBD2	TRBJ2-5	TRBV27	TGTGCCAGCAGTTTTGGGGGGGGTGAGACCCAGTACTTC	CASSFGGGETQYF
TRBD2	TRBJ2-1	TRBV27	TGTGCCAGCAGTCCGGGGACTAGCGGGGCCTATGAGCAGTTCTTC	CASSPGTSGAYEQFF
.	TRBJ2-2	TRBV9	TGTGCCAGCAGCGTTTCCACCGGGGAGCTGTTTTTT	CASSVSTGELFF
.	TRBJ1-1	TRBV6-1	TGTGCCAGCAGTGAGATTGCAGGGATGAACACTGAAGCTTTCTTT	CASSEIAGMNTEAFF
TRBD1	TRBJ2-5	TRBV7-9	TGTGCCAGCACCTCGGGACAGAGCTATCAGGAGACCCAGTACTTC	CASTSGQSYQETQYF
.	TRBJ2-3	TRBV7-9	TGTGCCAGCAGGTTTACCCCGGGACAAAAGGTGGCAGATACGCAGTATTTT	CASRFTPGQKVADTQYF
.	TRBJ2-7	TRBV7-8	TGTGCCAGCAGCTATACGGAGGGGGTCCCCTACGAGCAGTACTTC	CASSYTEGVPYEQYF
.	TRBJ2-7	TRBV9	TGTGCCAGCAGCGCCACCACAGGGGAGGACGAGCAGTACTTC	CASSATTGEDEQYF
.	TRBJ2-3	TRBV5-8	TGTGCCAGCAGCTTGGGTACGGGGCTCGGGTCAGATACGCAGTATTTT	CASSLGTGLGSDTQYF